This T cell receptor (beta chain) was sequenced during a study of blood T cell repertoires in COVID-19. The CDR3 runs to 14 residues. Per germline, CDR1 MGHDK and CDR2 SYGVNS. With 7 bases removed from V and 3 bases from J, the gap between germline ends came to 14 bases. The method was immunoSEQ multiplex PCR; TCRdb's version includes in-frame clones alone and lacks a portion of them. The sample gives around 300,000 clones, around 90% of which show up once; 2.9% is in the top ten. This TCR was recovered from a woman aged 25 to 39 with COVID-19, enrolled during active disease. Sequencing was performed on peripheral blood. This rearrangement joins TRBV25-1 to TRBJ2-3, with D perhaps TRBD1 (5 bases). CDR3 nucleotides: TGTGCCAGCAAGGCAGGGCTCCAAACAGATACGCAGTATTTT. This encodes CASKAGLQTDTQYF.